Each of the 30 T cell receptor beta chains below was sequenced from the same sample in a study of OX40 agonist ivuxolimab in advanced cancers. Using immunoSEQ multiplex PCR, the repertoire was profiled, and TCRdb retains in-frame clones only, with some absent. The sample includes fewer than 70,000 clones, 80% to 95% of them seen just once. The material was CD4+ or CD8+ T cells sorted from blood, obtained in a trial of the OX40 agonist ivuxolimab. All receptors come from an adult with an advanced solid tumor such as melanoma, head and neck, liver or kidney cancer.

This chain uses TRBV14 with TRBJ2-1; 11 nucleotides agree with TRBD2. This CDR3 comprises 19 residues. V dropped 0 bases and J dropped 9; count of bases not matched to a gene: 16. Germline values: CDR1 SGHDN, CDR2 FVKESK. The CDR3 sequence is CASSQDTGASGRFRGEQFF. The DNA of the CDR3 is TGTGCCAGCAGCCAAGACACAGGGGCTAGCGGGAGGTTTAGAGGTGAGCAGTTCTTC.

The chain couples TRBV18 to TRBJ2-7; D perhaps matches TRBD2 (5 bases). Germline V gene lookup returns CDR1 KGHSH and CDR2 LQKENI. The CDR3 spans 16 residues. Trimming took off 0 bases at V and 0 bases at J, with 12 bases between the two ends. CDR3: CASSPPFLGSSYEQYF. The DNA for the CDR3 is TGTGCCAGCTCACCACCGTTCCTGGGGAGCTCCTACGAGCAGTACTTC. Variable domain in full (rest from reference TRBV18 and TRBJ2-7): NAGVMQNPRHLVRRRGQEARLRCSPMKGHSHVYWYRQLPEEGLKFMVYLQKENIIDESGMPKERFSAEFPKEGPSILRIQQVVRGDSAAYFCASSPPFLGSSYEQYFGPGTRLTVT.

The chain carries TRBV14 and TRBJ2-1; 9 nucleotides align to TRBD2. Germline V lookup: CDR1 SGHDN, CDR2 FVKESK. With V trimmed by 4 bases and J by 8 bases, 15 bases remained unmatched. The CDR3 is 17 amino acids. The DNA of the CDR3 is TGTGCCAGCAGCCCCGAGGGCGGGACTAGCTATCTTGATGAGCAGTTCTTC. Its protein product is CASSPEGGTSYLDEQFF.

The chain couples TRBV7-9 to TRBJ2-1, with D unclear. V was shortened by 1 base and J by 9 bases, with 10 bases between the two germline ends. The CDR3 runs 13 residues. The germline V gene has CDR1 SEHNR and CDR2 FQNEAQ (reference sequence). CDR3 coding DNA: TGTGCCAGCAGCTTAGTTGGTATGGGTGAGCAGTTCTTC. This gives the protein CASSLVGMGEQFF.

V is TRBV28 and J is TRBJ2-2, with 8 bases lining up with TRBD2. CDR3 length: 21 residues. V lost 1 base, J lost 0 bases, and 16 bases stayed unmatched. Germline values: CDR1 MDHEN, CDR2 SYDVKM. The CDR3 loop is CASSLFIGDSYSGTNTGELFF. The DNA for the CDR3 is TGTGCCAGCAGTTTATTTATTGGAGACAGTTATAGCGGGACGAACACCGGGGAGCTGTTTTTT. Together with reference TRBV28 and TRBJ2-2, the CDR3 gives the full variable domain: DVKVTQSSRYLVKRTGEKVFLECVQDMDHENMFWYRQDPGLGLRLIYFSYDVKMKEKGDIPEGYSVSREKKERFSLILESASTNQTSMYLCASSLFIGDSYSGTNTGELFFGEGSRLTVL.

The V call is TRBV4-1, the J call TRBJ2-1; 11 bases match TRBD2. J was trimmed by 4 bases and V by 2 bases; bases with no gene match: 4. Per the germline V gene, CDR1 is MGHRA and CDR2 is YSYEKL. This CDR3 is built from 16 residues. CDR3 protein: CASSQPGLADYNEQFF. The CDR3 DNA sequence: TGCGCCAGCAGCCAACCGGGACTAGCGGATTACAATGAGCAGTTCTTC.

This chain connects TRBV19 to TRBJ2-7; D not certain. V was cut by 1 base and J by 1 base, with 5 bases left in between. The CDR3 length is 13 residues. CDR1 and CDR2 from the germline V gene are LNHDA and SQIVND (reference sequence). CDR3 nucleotides: TGTGCCAGTAGTATAGCCCGATCCTACGAGCAGTACTTC. This gives the protein CASSIARSYEQYF.

This chain connects TRBV10-1 to TRBJ1-5; possibly TRBD1 for D (5 bases). The CDR3 covers 13 residues. Trimming shortened V by 7 bases and J by 0 bases, and 7 bases separated the two germline ends. Germline-derived CDR1 and CDR2 are WNHNN and SYGVQD (reference sequence). CDR3 DNA: TGCGCCAGCACCAGGGATAGCAATCAGCCCCAGCATTTT. Protein product: CASTRDSNQPQHF.

This clone is a singleton in its sample. The chain employs TRBV28 and TRBJ2-3; the match to TRBD1 covers 9 bases. This CDR3 is built from 15 residues. Germline CDR1 MDHEN, CDR2 SYDVKM. Trimming took 6 bases from V and 6 from J; bases not matched to a gene: 10. This chain's CDR3 is CASSKGDRVIDTQYF. DNA of the CDR3: TGTGCCAGCAGCAAGGGGGACAGGGTCATCGATACGCAGTATTTT.

This chain connects TRBV5-1 to TRBJ1-1; D ambiguous. This CDR3 comprises 14 residues. CDR1 and CDR2 from the germline V gene are SGHRS and YFSETQ. V was shortened by 3 bases and J by 1 base, with 10 bases between the two germline ends. As DNA, the CDR3 is TGCGCCAGCAGCTGGAGTGAGGAGAACACTGAAGCTTTCTTT. Encoded protein: CASSWSEENTEAFF.

The chain employs TRBV29-1 and TRBJ1-1; 7 nucleotides agree with TRBD1. CDR1 and CDR2 from the germline V gene are SQVTM and ANQGSEA. This CDR3 region has 12 residues. Trimming cost V 7 bases and J 3 bases; bases outside gene matches: 5. The CDR3 DNA is TGCAGCGGAGTACAGGGGTACACTGAAGCTTTCTTT. Translated, it gives CSGVQGYTEAFF.

This clone was recorded once. Distinct nucleotide sequences in the sample also encode this CDR3. The chain's CDR3 is CASSSLLGEQYF. CDR3 nucleotides: TGTGCCAGCAGCAGTCTCCTGGGCGAGCAGTACTTC. The chain has TRBV7-9 and TRBJ2-7; the D is unclear. Germline CDR1 and CDR2: SEHNR and FQNEAQ (reference sequence). The CDR3 is made up of 12 amino acids. V lost 5 bases and J lost 6, with 11 bases in between.

The J gene is TRBJ1-1, the V gene TRBV19, with D hard to call. The CDR3 extends over 13 amino acids. V lost 6 bases, J lost 0 bases, and 8 bases lay in between. The germline V gene encodes CDR1 LNHDA and CDR2 SQIVND (reference sequence). The DNA of the CDR3 is TGTGCCAGTAGCCCTGGGGTGAACACTGAAGCTTTCTTT. Translating gives CASSPGVNTEAFF.

Turning to this clone: At one end, the junction sequence differs from germline, possibly due to a read error. The chain couples TRBV4-3 to TRBJ2-7, with 9 bases matching TRBD2. The CDR3 spans 15 residues. Germline values: CDR1 LGHNA, CDR2 YSLEER. The CDR3 coding sequence is TGCGCCAGCAAGATACTAGCGGGTCCATCCTACGAGCAGCACTTC. It is translated as CASKILAGPSYEQHF.

This chain joins TRBV6-1 and TRBJ2-5, with 8 nucleotides matching TRBD2. This CDR3 comprises 17 residues. Trimming cost V 2 bases and J 3 bases; bases outside gene matches: 11. CDR1 and CDR2 (germline): MNHNS, SASEGT. CDR3 sequence: CASSEPGGANVKETQYF. In nucleotides, the CDR3 is TGTGCCAGCAGTGAACCGGGAGGGGCTAACGTTAAAGAGACCCAGTACTTC.

By frequency in the sample, this clone is medium-sized. The V call is TRBV14, the J call TRBJ2-7; TRBD1 matches at 11 bases. The CDR3 contains 16 residues. Germline CDR1 SGHDN, CDR2 FVKESK. The V gene end was trimmed by 5 bases and the J gene end by 5 bases; junction bases not matched to a gene: 11. The CDR3 spells CASSAPGGQGANEQYF. For the CDR3, the DNA is TGTGCCAGCAGCGCCCCCGGCGGACAGGGGGCGAACGAGCAGTACTTC.

This sequence joins TRBV5-4 and TRBJ2-7; TRBD2 matches 16 bases. Germline V gene sequence: CDR1 SGHNT, CDR2 YYREEE (reference sequence). V shed 4 bases, J shed 4 bases, and the junction held 5 bases outside the gene matches. This CDR3 spans 16 amino acids. CDR3 region: CASSPGLAGGGYEQYF. The CDR3 coding sequence is TGTGCCAGCAGCCCGGGACTAGCGGGAGGGGGGTACGAGCAGTACTTC.

This chain links TRBV27 with TRBJ2-1, with 11 positions matching TRBD2. Trimming removed 3 bases from V and 9 bases from J; junction bases left unmatched: 4. The CDR3 has 14 residues. CDR1 is MNHEY and CDR2 is SMNVEV in the germline V gene (reference sequence). The CDR3 reads CASSLRLAGSEQFF. Here the CDR3 DNA reads TGTGCCAGCAGTTTGCGACTAGCGGGAAGTGAGCAGTTCTTC.

V is TRBV29-1 and J is TRBJ2-7; TRBD1 might be the D (6 bases). The CDR3 is made up of 11 amino acids. CDR1 is SQVTM, CDR2 ANQGSEA, per germline. Between the trimmed V and J ends, which lost 7 bases and 3 bases, there was a span of 10 bases. CDR3 bases: TGCAGCGCCTTACAGGGCTACGAGCAGTACTTC. Amino acids: CSALQGYEQYF.

J is TRBJ2-1 and V is TRBV19, with D uncertain. V was trimmed by 3 bases and J by 4 bases, leaving 10 bases between them. This CDR3 region has 14 residues. Germline assignment: CDR1 LNHDA and CDR2 SQIVND (reference sequence). CDR3 sequence: CASSMGSGYNEQFF. CDR3 nucleotide sequence: TGTGCCAGTAGTATGGGCAGTGGATACAATGAGCAGTTCTTC. Together with reference TRBV19 and TRBJ2-1, the CDR3 gives the full variable domain: DGGITQSPKYLFRKEGQNVTLSCEQNLNHDAMYWYRQDPGQGLRLIYYSQIVNDFQKGDIAEGYSVSREKKESFPLTVTSAQKNPTAFYLCASSMGSGYNEQFFGPGTRLTVL.

This sequence joins TRBV7-8 and TRBJ2-7, with TRBD2 matching over 8 bases. The CDR3 runs to 15 residues. Germline assignment: CDR1 SGHVS and CDR2 FQNEAQ. V dropped 3 bases and J dropped 3; count of bases not matched to a gene: 7. CDR3 residues: CASSFWREAHYEQYF. The CDR3 DNA is TGTGCCAGCAGCTTCTGGCGGGAGGCCCACTACGAGCAGTACTTC.

This chain connects TRBV27 to TRBJ2-3, with TRBD2 matching over 9 bases. There are 16 residues in the CDR3. Losses at the gene ends were 5 bases for V and 0 bases for J; bases not matched to a gene: 6. Germline CDR1 is MNHEY and CDR2 is SMNVEV (reference sequence). The CDR3 region is CASSPLAGSSTDTQYF. In DNA form, the CDR3 reads TGTGCCAGCAGTCCCCTAGCGGGATCGAGCACAGATACGCAGTATTTT.

CDR3 DNA: TGTGCCAGCAGCTTAGCCTCTCGCGGGGCCGCTAAGAACACTGAAGCTTTCTTT. This gives the protein CASSLASRGAAKNTEAFF. This sequence joins TRBV7-2 and TRBJ1-1; weak D call: TRBD1 (5 bases). The germline V gene encodes CDR1 SGHTA and CDR2 FQGNSA. V lost 0 bases and J lost 1, with 18 bases in between. The CDR3 runs 18 residues.

V is TRBV10-2 and J is TRBJ2-7, with TRBD1 matching 9 bases. The V gene's germline CDR1 is WSHSY and CDR2 SAAADI. The CDR3 spans 17 residues. The V segment lost 4 bases and the J segment 3 bases; nucleotides outside the gene matches: 13. The CDR3 spells CASSGDRGQGMRYEQYF. CDR3 in DNA: TGCGCCAGCAGTGGGGATAGGGGACAGGGTATGCGCTACGAGCAGTACTTC.

J is TRBJ2-5 and V is TRBV25-1; no clear D. The CDR3 contains 13 residues. Per germline, CDR1 MGHDK and CDR2 SYGVNS. V lost 4 bases and J 4 bases, leaving 10 bases between the germline ends. The CDR3: CASSGYRGETQYF. In nucleotides, the CDR3 is TGTGCCAGCAGTGGTTACAGAGGAGAGACCCAGTACTTC.

This clone is a singleton in its sample. The chain is built from TRBV27 and TRBJ2-7; D remains unclear. The V end was cut by 3 bases, the J end by 6 bases, with 6 bases between. Germline CDR1 reads MNHEY; CDR2 reads SMNVEV (reference sequence). The CDR3 contains 11 residues. The chain's CDR3 is CASSFPPEQYF. CDR3 sequence (DNA): TGTGCCAGCAGTTTCCCCCCCGAGCAGTACTTC.

This sequence joins TRBV4-3 and TRBJ2-5, with TRBD1 matching 8 bases. This CDR3 comprises 15 residues. CDR1 LGHNA and CDR2 YSLEER come from the germline V gene. The V segment lost 1 base and the J segment 3 bases; nucleotides outside the gene matches: 4. CDR3 region: CASSQAGQGEETQYF. CDR3 DNA sequence: TGCGCCAGCAGCCAAGCCGGACAGGGAGAAGAGACCCAGTACTTC.

This chain connects TRBV9 to TRBJ2-5; weak D call: TRBD2 (5 bases). CDR3 length equals 15 residues. Germline CDR1 reads SGDLS; CDR2 reads YYNGEE. V gave up 2 bases and J gave up 2 bases, with 13 bases separating them. The CDR3 region is CASSVYGGLQETQYF. DNA of the CDR3: TGTGCCAGCAGCGTTTATGGAGGCCTACAAGAGACCCAGTACTTC.

Here the CDR3 reads CASSILAGGQNEQYF. The CDR3 DNA reads TGTGCCAGTAGTATCTTAGCGGGAGGGCAAAACGAGCAGTACTTC. The V gene is TRBV19, the J gene TRBJ2-7; 11 bases map to TRBD2. Trimming cost V 3 bases and J 5 bases; bases outside gene matches: 6. CDR1 and CDR2 (germline): LNHDA, SQIVND (reference sequence). The CDR3 totals 15 residues.

This chain joins TRBV19 and TRBJ2-5; D is unresolved. Germline V CDR1 and CDR2: LNHDA, SQIVND (reference sequence). This CDR3 spans 14 amino acids. V was shortened by 4 bases and J by 2 bases, with 11 bases between the two germline ends. The CDR3 reads CASSNYRKQETQYF. As DNA, the CDR3 is TGTGCCAGTAGTAACTACCGCAAACAAGAGACCCAGTACTTC.